The 9 T cell receptor beta chains given below trace back to one sample, sequenced in a study of technical replicates of blood from four donors (dated by TCRdb to about 2017). Library method: the immunoSEQ multiplex PCR assay. The clones in this table, taken by TCRdb from immuneACCESS, are in-frame only. Not every clone is retained; where verified, under half of the shortfall comes from an unresolved V gene, and the cause of the rest is unknown. The sample profile shows around 50,000 clones; about 96% of them were found once. The ten largest clones take up under 0.45% of the sample. The sequenced sample consisted of T cells isolated from PBMCs. Every receptor here comes from a human donor in good health.

The rearrangement uses TRBV9 and TRBJ1-5, with TRBD1 matching over 10 bases. Germline assignment: CDR1 SGDLS and CDR2 YYNGEE. This CDR3 contains 15 residues. J lost 2 bases, V lost 3 bases, and 2 bases had no gene match. The CDR3 spells CASSAGQGGNQPQHF. The CDR3 DNA reads as TGTGCCAGCAGCGCAGGACAGGGGGGCAATCAGCCCCAGCATTTT.

This sequence joins TRBV27 and TRBJ2-6; maybe TRBD2 (5 bases). CDR3 length: 16 residues. Germline V CDR1 and CDR2: MNHEY, SMNVEV (reference sequence). V shed 7 bases and J shed 0 bases, with 13 bases lying between them. CDR3 nucleotide sequence: TGTGCCAGCACCGAGGGCCGTTACTCTGGGGCCAACGTCCTGACTTTC. Its protein is CASTEGRYSGANVLTF.

The rearrangement joins TRBV19 to TRBJ2-2; D is possibly TRBD1 (5 bases). The germline V gene has CDR1 LNHDA and CDR2 SQIVND (reference sequence). The CDR3 has 13 residues. V was cut by 2 bases and J by 6 bases, with 7 bases left in between. CDR3 nucleotides: TGTGCCAGTAGTATACTAGGGGCCGGGGAGCTGTTTTTT. Translation: CASSILGAGELFF.

The rearrangement links TRBV28 to TRBJ2-7; weak D call: TRBD1 (7 bases). V lost 6 bases and J 4 bases, leaving 25 bases between the germline ends. This CDR3 is 17 amino acids long. From germline, CDR1 is MDHEN and CDR2 SYDVKM. CDR3 loop: CASSNQSRFRGEYEQYF. The DNA for the CDR3 is TGTGCCAGCAGCAATCAATCGCGATTCAGGGGGGAGTACGAGCAGTACTTC. The whole variable domain, filled in from reference TRBV28 and TRBJ2-7, reads DVKVTQSSRYLVKRTGEKVFLECVQDMDHENMFWYRQDPGLGLRLIYFSYDVKMKEKGDIPEGYSVSREKKERFSLILESASTNQTSMYLCASSNQSRFRGEYEQYFGPGTRLTVT.

This chain links TRBV27 with TRBJ1-4, with TRBD1 identical over 8 bases. V gave up 6 bases and J gave up 7 bases; unmatched junction bases: 10. CDR1 and CDR2 from the germline V gene are MNHEY and SMNVEV (reference sequence). The CDR3 loop spans 15 amino acids. CDR3 in DNA: TGTGCCAGCAGGCCCTTAGACAGGGGACGTGAAAAACTGTTTTTT. Translation: CASRPLDRGREKLFF.

The CDR3 nucleotides are TGTGCCAGTAGTATTAGCGTGATGAATGAAAAACTGTTTTTT. Amino acid sequence: CASSISVMNEKLFF. The V call is TRBV19, the J call TRBJ1-4; D unresolved. Germline V CDR1 and CDR2: LNHDA, SQIVND (reference sequence). The CDR3 covers 14 residues. V was clipped by 3 bases and J by 5 bases, with 10 bases between them.

The chain links TRBV5-4 to TRBJ2-1, with TRBD1 identical over 10 bases. The CDR3 has 15 amino acids. Germline values: CDR1 SGHNT, CDR2 YYREEE (reference sequence). The J segment lost 2 bases and the V segment lost 5 bases, leaving 4 bases of the junction unmatched. CDR3 DNA: TGTGCCAGCAGGGCCGGGACAGGGGCCTACAATGAGCAGTTCTTC. Its protein is CASRAGTGAYNEQFF. Full variable domain (remainder filled in from reference TRBV5-4 and TRBJ2-1): ETGVTQSPTHLIKTRGQQVTLRCSSQSGHNTVSWYQQALGQGPQFIFQYYREEENGRGNFPPRFSGLQFPNYSSELNVNALELDDSALYLCASRAGTGAYNEQFFGPGTRLTVL.

This chain joins TRBV2 and TRBJ1-4, with 8 bases that match TRBD1. The CDR3 loop spans 15 amino acids. V lost 3 bases to trimming and J lost 4 bases; unmatched junction nucleotides: 4. CDR1 SNHLY and CDR2 FYNNEI come from the germline V gene. The CDR3 bases are TGTGCCAGCAGTGACCTGACAGGGGTTAATGAAAAACTGTTTTTT. Protein product: CASSDLTGVNEKLFF.

The chain combines TRBV30 with TRBJ2-7; 9 nucleotides agree with TRBD2. This CDR3 region has 13 residues. Trimming cost V 6 bases and J 4 bases; bases outside gene matches: 7. Germline V CDR1 and CDR2: GTSNPN, SVGIG (reference sequence). The CDR3 DNA sequence: TGTGCCTGCTTGGGGGCGGGAGGGTACGAGCAGTACTTC. Amino acid sequence: CACLGAGGYEQYF.